One and the same sample provided the 18 T cell receptor beta chains below, sequenced in a study of OX40 agonist ivuxolimab in advanced cancers. Assay: immunoSEQ multiplex PCR; the TCRdb copy retains only in-frame clones and omits some. This table has 20,000 to 30,000 clones, about nine tenths appearing once. Sequenced material: CD4+ or CD8+ T cells sorted from blood, taken in a trial of the OX40 agonist ivuxolimab. The origin of the receptors is an adult with an advanced solid tumor such as melanoma, head and neck, liver or kidney cancer.

This clone showed up just once. The rearrangement joins TRBV4-1 to TRBJ2-7, with TRBD1 matching over 11 bases. CDR1 MGHRA and CDR2 YSYEKL come from the germline V gene. Losses at the gene ends were 3 bases for V and 4 bases for J; bases not matched to a gene: 8. The CDR3 consists of 16 residues. CDR3 nucleotide sequence: TGCGCCAGCAGCCAGTTCGCCGGGACAGGGGGTTACGAGCAGTACTTC. This encodes CASSQFAGTGGYEQYF.

With regard to this clone: The sample has other DNA sequences that encode this CDR3 too. The chain uses TRBV9 and TRBJ2-3, with 10 bases aligning to TRBD2. CDR3 size: 16 residues. V lost 0 bases to trimming and J lost 4 bases; unmatched junction nucleotides: 5. The germline gives CDR1 SGDLS, CDR2 YYNGEE. CDR3 sequence (DNA): TGTGCCAGCAGCGTAGAAAGCGGGGGGGCGTCAGATACGCAGTATTTT. It yields the protein CASSVESGGASDTQYF.

J is TRBJ2-5 and V is TRBV5-6; the D gene could be TRBD1 or TRBD2 (5 bases each). Germline V gene data show CDR1 as SGHDT and CDR2 as YYEEEE. The CDR3 has 14 residues. The V gene lost 3 bases and the J gene lost 1 base, with 10 bases spanning the gap. In DNA, the CDR3 is TGTGCCAGCAGCTGGGACCTGAGCCAAGAGACCCAGTACTTC. Translation gives CASSWDLSQETQYF.

The rearrangement uses TRBV6-1 and TRBJ1-2; D is perhaps TRBD1 (5 bases). Germline CDR1 reads MNHNS; CDR2 reads SASEGT. The CDR3 is made up of 15 amino acids. The V gene lost 5 bases and the J gene lost 8 bases, with 21 bases spanning the gap. The CDR3 region has the DNA TGTGCCAGCAGTCGCCTGGAGGGGATAAGGGAGGGCTACACCTTC. Protein: CASSRLEGIREGYTF.

DNA for the CDR3: TGTGCCAGCCACAGGGGAGGAGACAATGAGCAGTTCTTC. It translates to CASHRGGDNEQFF. The V gene is TRBV6-1, the J gene TRBJ2-1, with D possibly TRBD1 on 7 matching bases. CDR3 length: 13 residues. The ends were cut back, 8 bases at V and 5 bases at J, with 13 bases in the middle. In germline, CDR1 is MNHNS, CDR2 SASEGT.

A single count supports this clone. The chain recombines TRBV28 with TRBJ2-7; D ambiguous. Trimming removed 6 bases from V and 6 bases from J, with 15 bases in between. Germline V gene lookup returns CDR1 MDHEN and CDR2 SYDVKM. CDR3 size: 13 residues. The CDR3 nucleotides read TGTGCCAGCAGCCACAGAGGCCTTCCCGAGCAGTACTTC. Residues: CASSHRGLPEQYF.

The chain uses TRBV7-3 and TRBJ2-2, with 9 bases lining up with TRBD1. The V segment lost 5 bases and the J segment 1 base; nucleotides outside the gene matches: 2. Germline CDR1 is SGHTA and CDR2 is FQGTGA. This CDR3 has 15 amino acids. CDR3 sequence reads: CASSLGQGNTGELFF. CDR3 DNA: TGTGCCAGCAGCCTGGGACAGGGGAACACCGGGGAGCTGTTTTTT.

The chain recombines TRBV5-1 with TRBJ2-1; TRBD2 matches at 7 bases. Germline CDR1 SGHRS, CDR2 YFSETQ. The CDR3 contains 16 residues. V trimming: 0 bases; J trimming: 1 base; junction bases outside the gene matches: 4. The CDR3 DNA reads TGCGCCAGCAGCTTGGGTGTGGGAGGGTCCTACAATGAGCAGTTCTTC. It yields the protein CASSLGVGGSYNEQFF.

This chain uses TRBV6-5 with TRBJ1-5, with TRBD1 matching over 7 bases. Germline V gene data show CDR1 as MNHEY and CDR2 as SVGAGI. The CDR3 length is 14 residues. V was pared by 5 bases and J by 5 bases, with 6 bases of the junction left unmatched. The CDR3 reads CASSPTGAHQPQHF. The CDR3 DNA is TGTGCCAGCAGTCCTACAGGGGCACATCAGCCCCAGCATTTT.

This clone showed up just a few times. CDR3 DNA sequence: TGTGCCAGCAGTGAAGGGGGGGAGTACTATGGCTACACCTTC. Its translation: CASSEGGEYYGYTF. The chain recombines TRBV6-5 with TRBJ1-2; TRBD1 is a possible D gene (6 bases). The ends were cut back, 5 bases at V and 3 bases at J, with 13 bases in the middle. This CDR3 has 14 residues. Germline CDR1 MNHEY, CDR2 SVGAGI.

This sequence joins TRBV19 and TRBJ1-4; D uncertain. Germline V lookup: CDR1 LNHDA, CDR2 SQIVND (reference sequence). This CDR3 spans 11 amino acids. The V and J ends lost 7 bases and 7 bases respectively, with 7 bases between them. The CDR3 protein is CASTEAEKLFF. The CDR3 coding sequence is TGTGCCAGTACCGAGGCTGAAAAACTGTTTTTT.

This chain joins TRBV28 and TRBJ1-1, with no clear D. Germline-derived CDR1 and CDR2 are MDHEN and SYDVKM. The CDR3 contains 13 residues. V was clipped by 6 bases and J by 7 bases, with 15 bases between them. The CDR3 region has the DNA TGTGCCAGCAGCCGCGTCGGTGAGGGTGAAGCTTTCTTT. This gives the protein CASSRVGEGEAFF.

The chain has TRBV5-6 and TRBJ2-5, with 7 bases that match TRBD2. V trimming: 1 base; J trimming: 4 bases; junction bases outside the gene matches: 10. Germline values: CDR1 SGHDT, CDR2 YYEEEE. The CDR3 totals 16 residues. Here the CDR3 DNA reads TGTGCCAGCAGCTTGTACAGTGGAGGGGAGGGAGAGACCCAGTACTTC. It specifies CASSLYSGGEGETQYF.

The chain links TRBV9 to TRBJ2-2; D is undetermined. This CDR3 is built from 13 residues. V was shortened by 3 bases and J by 6 bases, with 9 bases between the two germline ends. Germline CDR1 reads SGDLS; CDR2 reads YYNGEE. CDR3 residues: CASSDTGSGELFF. The CDR3 DNA sequence: TGTGCCAGCAGCGATACCGGGTCCGGGGAGCTGTTTTTT. Full variable domain (rest looked up from reference TRBV9 and TRBJ2-2): DSGVTQTPKHLITATGQRVTLRCSPRSGDLSVYWYQQSLDQGLQFLIQYYNGEERAKGNILERFSAQQFPDLHSELNLSSLELGDSALYFCASSDTGSGELFFGEGSRLTVL.

This clone came up a few times. The J gene is TRBJ2-1, the V gene TRBV9, with D unresolved. The CDR3 covers 14 residues. Germline V lookup: CDR1 SGDLS, CDR2 YYNGEE. Trimming shortened V by 0 bases and J by 4 bases, and 8 bases separated the two germline ends. The CDR3 nucleotides read TGTGCCAGCAGCGTAGAACATGCTTACAATGAGCAGTTCTTC. It translates to CASSVEHAYNEQFF.

The V and J genes are TRBV18 and TRBJ2-3; D is unclear. There are 14 residues in the CDR3. Between the trimmed V and J ends, which lost 5 bases and 4 bases, there was a span of 13 bases. From germline, CDR1 is KGHSH and CDR2 LQKENI. The CDR3 coding sequence is TGTGCCAGCTCAATGGGTTCCCTCGCAGATACGCAGTATTTT. This gives the protein CASSMGSLADTQYF.

V gene TRBV29-1 combines with J gene TRBJ2-1; 9 nucleotides agree with TRBD2. The CDR3 loop spans 16 amino acids. Germline values: CDR1 SQVTM, CDR2 ANQGSEA. V was clipped by 0 bases and J by 6 bases; unmatched bases: 9. Here the CDR3 reads CSVEERASGEVNEQFF. CDR3 nucleotide sequence: TGCAGCGTTGAAGAAAGGGCTAGCGGGGAGGTCAATGAGCAGTTCTTC.

The chain couples TRBV5-1 to TRBJ2-7; 8 positions agree with TRBD2. This CDR3 is 12 amino acids long. Germline CDR1 SGHRS, CDR2 YFSETQ. J was trimmed by 4 bases and V by 3 bases; bases with no gene match: 0. The CDR3 coding sequence is TGCGCCAGCAGCTCGGGGGGGTACGAGCAGTACTTC. Its translation: CASSSGGYEQYF. The full variable domain, in which reference TRBV5-1 and TRBJ2-7 provide the parts outside the CDR3, is KAGVTQTPRYLIKTRGQQVTLSCSPISGHRSVSWYQQTPGQGLQFLFEYFSETQRNKGNFPGRFSGRQFSNSRSEMNVSTLELGDSALYLCASSSGGYEQYFGPGTRLTVT.